The 7 T cell receptor beta chains reported below all come from one sample, sequenced in a study of T cells in Graves' hyperthyroidism and ophthalmopathy. It was RNA transcripts that yielded the amplified TCR beta CDR3 regions. HTBI primers were the set used in a first-round RT-PCR of the TCR CDR3. Using its own MiXCR run on the multiplex PCR reads, TCRdb lists one record per CDR3 protein. The table shows approximately 320,000 distinct CDR3 sequences, with around 17% occurring only once. The sequencing input was blood. Receptors originate from a man aged 30 to 39 with Graves' hyperthyroidism.

This clonotype was seen a few times. The chain carries TRBV5-1 and TRBJ1-6, with D unresolved. Germline CDR1 is SGHRS and CDR2 is YFSETQ. V was trimmed by 4 bases and J by 7 bases, leaving 15 bases between them. The length of the CDR3 is 15 residues. CDR3 nucleotides: TGCGCCAGCAGCCCCGAACATTGGAAAAATTCACCCCTCCACTTT. This encodes CASSPEHWKNSPLHF. Complete variable domain (other parts from reference TRBV5-1 and TRBJ1-6): KAGVTQTPRYLIKTRGQQVTLSCSPISGHRSVSWYQQTPGQGLQFLFEYFSETQRNKGNFPGRFSGRQFSNSRSEMNVSTLELGDSALYLCASSPEHWKNSPLHFGNGTRLTVT.

V and J are TRBV14 and TRBJ2-3, with D perhaps assigned TRBD1 or TRBD2 (5 bases each). Per the germline V gene, CDR1 is SGHDN and CDR2 is FVKESK. The CDR3 totals 15 residues. V was pared by 1 base and J by 7 bases, with 15 bases between. The CDR3 nucleotides are TGTGCCAGCAGCCAAGGAAACGGGGCTTTTTATACGCAGTATTTT. Protein: CASSQGNGAFYTQYF.

This clonotype was seen repeatedly, ten times or more. The CDR3 reads CASSLQGPTYEQYF. Written as DNA, the CDR3 is TGTGCCAGCAGCTTGCAGGGGCCCACCTACGAGCAGTACTTC. The rearrangement uses TRBV5-6 and TRBJ2-7; D possibly corresponds to TRBD1 (6 bases). The length of the CDR3 is 14 residues. The ends were cut back, 1 base at V and 2 bases at J, with 10 bases in the middle. The V gene's germline CDR1 is SGHDT and CDR2 YYEEEE. Combining the CDR3 with reference TRBV5-6 and TRBJ2-7 gives the whole variable domain DAGVTQSPTHLIKTRGQQVTLRCSPKSGHDTVSWYQQALGQGPQFIFQYYEEEERQRGNFPDRFSGHQFPNYSSELNVNALLLGDSALYLCASSLQGPTYEQYFGPGTRLTVT.

Regarding this clonotype: This could be a read error, since a much larger clone is one nucleotide away. The chain employs TRBV11-2 and TRBJ1-1; D not resolved. This CDR3 region has 14 residues. Germline V gives CDR1 SGHAT, CDR2 FQNNGV. The CDR3 sequence: CASSLEASNTEASF. CDR3 nucleotides: TGTGCCAGCAGCTTAGAGGCCTCGAACACTGAAGCTTCCTTT.

This clonotype was counted a few times. V gene TRBV27 combines with J gene TRBJ2-1; D is unresolved. The ends were cut back, 2 bases at V and 7 bases at J, with 15 bases in the middle. From germline, CDR1 is MNHEY and CDR2 SMNVEV (reference sequence). The CDR3 contains 15 residues. The CDR3 sequence is CASSLGRQRSNEQFF. As DNA, the CDR3 is TGTGCCAGCAGTTTAGGACGTCAGCGTTCTAATGAGCAGTTCTTC.

A word on this clonotype: This may arise from a read error, as a much more abundant clone is one base away. The chain recombines TRBV3-1 with TRBJ1-6; D is unresolved. The germline CDR1 and CDR2 sequences are LGHDT and YNNKEL (reference sequence). CDR3 size: 17 residues. V lost 1 base, J lost 5 bases, and 15 bases lay in between. The CDR3, as DNA: TGTGCCAGCAGCCAAGGGCACGGGCCTGAGGATAATTCACCCCTCCACTTT. Translating it yields CASSQGHGPEDNSPLHF.

In its sample, this clonotype was seen many times. The chain couples TRBV6-1 to TRBJ1-1, with D uncertain. CDR3 length: 14 amino acids. V lost 3 bases, J lost 0 bases, and 8 bases lay in between. Germline V lookup: CDR1 MNHNS, CDR2 SASEGT. The CDR3 loop reads CASSDPGLNTEAFF. The CDR3 DNA follows: TGTGCCAGCAGTGACCCCGGACTGAACACTGAAGCTTTCTTT.